The 19 T cell receptor beta chains presented below share a single source sample, sequenced in a study of blood T cell repertoires in COVID-19. Method: immunoSEQ multiplex PCR; TCRdb's copy keeps in-frame clones and lacks some. The repertoire has a few hundred thousand clones, less than 90% of them found once; the top ten carry 20%. Source material: peripheral blood. The receptors derive from a man aged 25 to 45 with active or convalescent COVID-19.

The chain carries TRBV2 and TRBJ1-5; possible D gene TRBD1, 6 bases. Germline CDR1 and CDR2: SNHLY and FYNNEI. This CDR3 comprises 17 residues. Trimming took off 1 base at V and 4 bases at J, with 17 bases between the two ends. CDR3 in DNA: TGTGCCAGCAGTGAAGAACGGACAGTAGCAAGGAATCAGCCCCAGCATTTT. The encoded protein is CASSEERTVARNQPQHF.

The chain recombines TRBV3-1 (or the pseudogene TRBV3-2) with TRBJ1-2, with a weak D call TRBD1 (6 bases). V was trimmed by 4 bases and J by 4 bases, leaving 10 bases between them. This CDR3 comprises 13 residues. Germline CDR1 LGHDT, CDR2 YNNKEL (reference sequence). Written as DNA, the CDR3 is TGTGCCAGCAGCCCGGACAGTTTCTATGGCTACACCTTC. It codes for CASSPDSFYGYTF.

This clone showed up just a few times. The rearrangement uses TRBV6-5 and TRBJ1-2; 9 bases match TRBD1. CDR1 MNHEY and CDR2 SVGAGI come from the germline V gene. This CDR3 comprises 14 residues. The V segment lost 6 bases and the J segment 4 bases; nucleotides outside the gene matches: 6. CDR3 bases: TGTGCCAGCAGCCAGGGACAGGGTGCCTATGGCTACACCTTC. Translation gives CASSQGQGAYGYTF.

This chain links TRBV6-5 with TRBJ1-6; weak D call: TRBD1 (6 bases). This CDR3 is 15 amino acids long. Trimming removed 3 bases from V and 7 bases from J, with 13 bases in between. The V gene's germline CDR1 is MNHEY and CDR2 SVGAGI. The CDR3 nucleotides read TGTGCCAGCAGTTATAGCCAGGGGACGAATTCACCCCTCCACTTT. Translated, it gives CASSYSQGTNSPLHF.

This chain joins TRBV27 and TRBJ2-1; D call uncertain. Trimming removed 8 bases from V and 4 bases from J, with 6 bases in between. The germline CDR1 and CDR2 sequences are MNHEY and SMNVEV (reference sequence). This CDR3 spans 11 amino acids. The CDR3 protein is CASGWYNEQFF. Written as DNA, the CDR3 is TGTGCCAGCGGCTGGTACAATGAGCAGTTCTTC.

With regard to this clone: The same CDR3 can be traced to other DNA sequences in this sample. The genes are TRBV18 and TRBJ1-5, with TRBD1 identical over 10 bases. Looked up from germline, CDR1 is KGHSH and CDR2 is LQKENI. The CDR3 runs to 15 residues. V was pared by 3 bases and J by 7 bases, with 6 bases of the junction left unmatched. The CDR3 DNA follows: TGTGCCAGCTCACCGGACAGGGGGGGGAACCAGCCCCAGCATTTT. It translates to CASSPDRGGNQPQHF. Combining the CDR3 with reference TRBV18 and TRBJ1-5 gives the whole variable domain NAGVMQNPRHLVRRRGQEARLRCSPMKGHSHVYWYRQLPEEGLKFMVYLQKENIIDESGMPKERFSAEFPKEGPSILRIQQVVRGDSAAYFCASSPDRGGNQPQHFGDGTRLSIL.

V gene TRBV19 combines with J gene TRBJ2-3; a weak D match, TRBD2 (6 bases). This CDR3 is 15 amino acids long. Trimming shortened V by 9 bases and J by 0 bases, and 16 bases separated the two germline ends. Germline loops: CDR1 LNHDA, CDR2 SQIVND (reference sequence). The CDR3 sequence: CASSSWDFSTDTQYF. The CDR3 DNA is TGTGCCAGCTCCTCATGGGACTTTAGCACAGATACGCAGTATTTT.

This clone was seen a single time. The chain is built from TRBV4-1 and TRBJ2-1; 12 bases are a match to TRBD1. In germline, CDR1 is MGHRA, CDR2 YSYEKL. V trimming: 4 bases; J trimming: 9 bases; junction bases outside the gene matches: 10. The CDR3 is 16 amino acids. The CDR3 region is CASSPLWDRGLVEQFF. CDR3 DNA: TGCGCCAGCAGCCCCCTTTGGGACAGGGGGCTGGTTGAGCAGTTCTTC.

V is TRBV28 and J is TRBJ1-4; TRBD1 agrees at 9 bases. Trimming took 1 base from V and 5 from J; bases not matched to a gene: 5. Germline loops: CDR1 MDHEN, CDR2 SYDVKM. The CDR3 covers 16 residues. The CDR3 DNA is TGTGCCAGCAGTTTATCGGGGACAGGGCCCAATGAAAAACTGTTTTTT. Its translation is CASSLSGTGPNEKLFF.

This chain uses TRBV6-5 with TRBJ1-3; no clear D gene. V was cut by 5 bases and J by 0 bases, with 8 bases left in between. In germline, CDR1 is MNHEY, CDR2 SVGAGI. The CDR3 contains 14 residues. The CDR3 DNA reads as TGTGCCAGCAGTAGCCTACCCTCTGGAAACACCATATATTTT. It translates to CASSSLPSGNTIYF.

The gene calls are TRBV24-1 and TRBJ2-7, with 8 bases identical to TRBD2. Trimming cost V 9 bases and J 1 base; bases outside gene matches: 10. The germline gives CDR1 KGHDR, CDR2 SFDVKD. This CDR3 contains 15 residues. The CDR3 spells CATGVRREVSYEQYF. CDR3 coding DNA: TGTGCCACCGGGGTGAGGCGGGAGGTGTCCTACGAGCAGTACTTC.

The chain joins TRBV7-2 to TRBJ1-2; weak D call: TRBD1 (5 bases). V lost 1 base, J lost 8 bases, and 11 bases lay in between. CDR3 length: 13 residues. Germline-derived CDR1 and CDR2 are SGHTA and FQGNSA. The DNA of the CDR3 is TGTGCCAGCAGCTTAGAGAGGGGAGGAGGCTACACCTTC. Protein: CASSLERGGGYTF.

This chain uses TRBV6-1 with TRBJ1-2, with D maybe TRBD1 (6 bases). Trimming stripped 3 bases from V and 5 bases from J, with 10 bases between. From germline, CDR1 is MNHNS and CDR2 SASEGT. CDR3 length: 13 amino acids. CDR3 loop: CASSDRGLYGYTF. The CDR3 region has the DNA TGTGCCAGCAGTGACAGGGGCCTTTATGGCTACACCTTC.

This clone was seen only once. The chain links TRBV4-3 to TRBJ2-1; TRBD2 might be the D (6 bases). CDR1 and CDR2 (germline): LGHNA, YSLEER. This CDR3 has 17 amino acids. Trimming removed 1 base at V and 3 bases at J, with 16 bases between. The CDR3 DNA reads TGCGCCAGCAGCCAAGGGGTGGGGACTCTTGGCTACAATGAGCAGTTCTTC. It translates to CASSQGVGTLGYNEQFF.

J is TRBJ1-1 and V is TRBV28, with D possibly TRBD1 on 5 matching bases. V gave up 3 bases and J gave up 3 bases, with 14 bases separating them. The V gene's germline CDR1 is MDHEN and CDR2 SYDVKM. This CDR3 is 15 amino acids long. The CDR3 reads CASSFGGGGDTEAFF. The CDR3 region has the DNA TGTGCCAGCAGTTTCGGCGGCGGGGGAGACACTGAAGCTTTCTTT.

The genes are TRBV5-6 and TRBJ1-4, with D uncertain. V lost 3 bases and J 8 bases, leaving 11 bases between the germline ends. The V gene's germline CDR1 is SGHDT and CDR2 YYEEEE. CDR3 size: 13 residues. The CDR3 DNA reads as TGTGCCAGCAGCTCCCTTACACAGGAAAAACTGTTTTTT. Translation gives CASSSLTQEKLFF.

J is TRBJ2-3 and V is TRBV5-1; weak D call: TRBD1 (5 bases). The germline CDR1 and CDR2 sequences are SGHRS and YFSETQ. Trimming left V 2 bases short and J 3 bases short, with 10 bases between. The CDR3 covers 14 residues. The CDR3 spells CASSFTGRTDTQYF. The CDR3 bases are TGCGCCAGCAGCTTCACAGGACGGACAGATACGCAGTATTTT.

V usage is TRBV7-9 and J usage is TRBJ2-7; possible D gene TRBD1, 5 bases. Germline V gives CDR1 SEHNR, CDR2 FQNEAQ (reference sequence). The CDR3 is 13 amino acids. V was pared by 3 bases and J by 4 bases, with 10 bases between. The CDR3: CASSLGRVYEQYF. The DNA of the CDR3 is TGTGCCAGCAGCTTGGGCAGGGTTTACGAGCAGTACTTC.

V and J are TRBV9 and TRBJ2-7, with 11 nucleotides matching TRBD1. V was clipped by 3 bases and J by 2 bases; unmatched bases: 10. This CDR3 comprises 17 residues. CDR1 is SGDLS and CDR2 is YYNGEE in the germline V gene. As DNA, the CDR3 is TGTGCCAGCAGCGCTGGACTCCCGGGACAGGGGGCCTACGAGCAGTACTTC. Translated: CASSAGLPGQGAYEQYF.